Listed below are T cell receptor beta chains from one sample, sequenced in a study of OX40 agonist ivuxolimab in advanced cancers. Repertoires were generated with immunoSEQ multiplex PCR, while TCRdb's copy carries only in-frame clones and drops some. The data hold 9,500 to 10,000 clones, with roughly 70% observed a single time. This specimen consisted of CD4+ or CD8+ T cells sorted from blood, obtained in a trial of the OX40 agonist ivuxolimab. These receptors came from an adult with an advanced solid tumor such as melanoma, head and neck, liver or kidney cancer. Each CDR3 is given with its conserved first and last residue. The D gene is left open where the match is weak. Clone size is given for some rows only: seen once, a few or many times, or a class if the clone is expanded.

d_call: TRBD1
j_call: TRBJ1-2
clone_size: once
v_call: TRBV11-2
cdr3_aa: CASSLGGQPTYGYTF
cdr3_nt: TGTGCCAGCAGCTTAGGGGGACAGCCGACCTATGGCTACACCTTC

d_call: .
j_call: TRBJ2-1
clone_size: .
v_call: TRBV4-3
cdr3_aa: CASSSGITAMSFRNERFF
cdr3_nt: TGCGCCAGCAGCTCCGGGATTACAGCGATGTCTTTCCGCAATGAGCGGTTCTTC

d_call: .
j_call: TRBJ1-2
clone_size: .
v_call: TRBV4-3
cdr3_aa: CASSQEIQSTYGYTF
cdr3_nt: TGCGCCAGCAGCCAAGAAATCCAGAGCACATATGGCTACACCTTC

d_call: TRBD2
j_call: TRBJ2-7
clone_size: .
v_call: TRBV27
cdr3_aa: CASSLGTSGYEQYF
cdr3_nt: TGTGCCAGCAGTTTAGGGACTAGCGGCTACGAGCAGTACTTC

d_call: .
j_call: TRBJ2-5
clone_size: once
v_call: TRBV27
cdr3_aa: CASSPTVLMETQYF
cdr3_nt: TGTGCCAGCAGCCCAACAGTCCTCATGGAGACCCAGTACTTC

d_call: .
j_call: TRBJ2-1
clone_size: .
v_call: TRBV7-6
cdr3_aa: CASSLYGHYNEQFF
cdr3_nt: TGTGCCAGCAGCTTATACGGCCACTACAATGAGCAGTTCTTC

d_call: .
j_call: TRBJ2-2
clone_size: few
v_call: TRBV13
cdr3_aa: CASSLTVNTGELFF
cdr3_nt: TGTGCCAGCAGCTTGACGGTGAACACCGGGGAGCTGTTTTTT

d_call: TRBD1
j_call: TRBJ1-2
clone_size: once
v_call: TRBV30
cdr3_aa: CAWSVRGQGYGYIF
cdr3_nt: TGTGCCTGGAGTGTACGGGGACAGGGCTATGGCTACATCTTC

d_call: .
j_call: TRBJ2-2
clone_size: .
v_call: TRBV2
cdr3_aa: CASSEPTNTGELFF
cdr3_nt: TGTGCCAGCAGTGAACCCACGAACACCGGGGAGCTGTTTTTT

d_call: .
j_call: TRBJ2-2
clone_size: .
v_call: TRBV6-5
cdr3_aa: CASSPLARAGELFF
cdr3_nt: TGTGCCAGCAGCCCCCTGGCCAGGGCCGGGGAGCTGTTTTTT

d_call: TRBD1
j_call: TRBJ1-2
clone_size: .
v_call: TRBV6-1
cdr3_aa: CASMIGQGGNYGYTF
cdr3_nt: TGTGCCAGCATGATCGGACAGGGGGGAAACTATGGCTACACCTTC

d_call: TRBD1
j_call: TRBJ2-7
clone_size: .
v_call: TRBV28
cdr3_aa: CASRPTGVLYEQYF
cdr3_nt: TGTGCCAGCAGACCCACAGGGGTCCTTTACGAGCAGTACTTC

d_call: .
j_call: TRBJ2-1
clone_size: .
v_call: TRBV11-2
cdr3_aa: CASSLGPLNEQFF
cdr3_nt: TGTGCCAGCAGCTTAGGTCCACTCAATGAGCAGTTCTTC

d_call: .
j_call: TRBJ2-5
clone_size: .
v_call: TRBV4-2
cdr3_aa: CASSLPSEETQYF
cdr3_nt: TGTGCCAGCAGCTTGCCTAGCGAGGAGACCCAGTACTTC

d_call: TRBD2
j_call: TRBJ2-7
clone_size: .
v_call: TRBV6-5
cdr3_aa: CASRLAGSSYEQYF
cdr3_nt: TGTGCCAGCAGACTAGCGGGGAGCTCCTACGAGCAGTACTTC

d_call: .
j_call: TRBJ1-5
clone_size: .
v_call: TRBV19
cdr3_aa: CASSIVGGQPQHF
cdr3_nt: TGTGCCAGTAGTATAGTAGGTGGACAGCCCCAGCATTTT

d_call: .
j_call: TRBJ1-1
clone_size: few
v_call: TRBV9
cdr3_aa: CASSYTENTEAFF
cdr3_nt: TGTGCCAGCAGCTATACAGAGAACACTGAAGCTTTCTTT

d_call: TRBD2
j_call: TRBJ2-3
clone_size: .
v_call: TRBV4-2
cdr3_aa: CASSQGIAGASTDTQYF
cdr3_nt: TGTGCCAGCAGCCAAGGGATAGCGGGGGCCTCCACAGATACGCAGTATTTT

d_call: .
j_call: TRBJ2-1
clone_size: few
v_call: TRBV2
cdr3_aa: CASSPGPNEQFF
cdr3_nt: TGTGCCAGCAGTCCCGGACCCAATGAGCAGTTCTTC

d_call: .
j_call: TRBJ1-2
clone_size: .
v_call: TRBV5-6
cdr3_aa: CASSWMVGFGYTF
cdr3_nt: TGTGCCAGCAGCTGGATGGTCGGGTTTGGCTACACCTTC

d_call: .
j_call: TRBJ2-7
clone_size: .
v_call: TRBV27
cdr3_aa: CASTPLIRAQSYEQYF
cdr3_nt: TGTGCCAGCACCCCCCTAATCCGGGCTCAATCCTACGAGCAGTACTTC

d_call: .
j_call: TRBJ1-1
clone_size: .
v_call: TRBV6-5
cdr3_aa: CASSYSAGNTEAFF
cdr3_nt: TGTGCCAGCAGTTACTCGGCGGGGAACACTGAAGCTTTCTTT

d_call: .
j_call: TRBJ1-1
clone_size: .
v_call: TRBV19
cdr3_aa: CATSGHGPIEAFF
cdr3_nt: TGTGCCACCTCGGGACACGGCCCGATCGAAGCTTTCTTT

d_call: TRBD1
j_call: TRBJ1-1
clone_size: .
v_call: TRBV7-8
cdr3_aa: CASSLGTAEAFF
cdr3_nt: TGTGCCAGCAGCTTGGGGACAGCTGAAGCTTTCTTT

d_call: TRBD2
j_call: TRBJ2-1
clone_size: .
v_call: TRBV27
cdr3_aa: CASSLRLGGLAGGNEQFF
cdr3_nt: TGTGCCAGCAGTTTACGGCTAGGGGGACTAGCGGGAGGTAATGAGCAGTTCTTC

d_call: .
j_call: TRBJ1-1
clone_size: few
v_call: TRBV6-5
cdr3_aa: CASTPEVNTEAFF
cdr3_nt: TGTGCCAGCACACCAGAGGTGAACACTGAAGCTTTCTTT

d_call: .
j_call: TRBJ1-5
clone_size: once
v_call: TRBV19
cdr3_aa: CASSNSYNQPQHF
cdr3_nt: TGTGCCAGTAGTAACAGCTACAATCAGCCCCAGCATTTT

d_call: .
j_call: TRBJ1-2
clone_size: .
v_call: TRBV7-8
cdr3_aa: CASSLDPDNYGYTF
cdr3_nt: TGTGCCAGCAGCTTGGACCCAGATAACTATGGCTACACCTTC

d_call: TRBD1
j_call: TRBJ1-3
clone_size: once
v_call: TRBV29-1
cdr3_aa: CSVGQGLDGNTIYF
cdr3_nt: TGCAGCGTTGGACAGGGGTTGGATGGAAACACCATATATTTT

d_call: .
j_call: TRBJ2-7
clone_size: few
v_call: TRBV2
cdr3_aa: CASTEGVREQYF
cdr3_nt: TGTGCCAGCACAGAAGGGGTAAGGGAGCAGTACTTC

d_call: .
j_call: TRBJ2-1
clone_size: .
v_call: TRBV15
cdr3_aa: CATTERGGNNEQFF
cdr3_nt: TGTGCCACCACCGAACGAGGTGGGAACAATGAGCAGTTCTTC

d_call: .
j_call: TRBJ2-7
clone_size: once
v_call: TRBV7-6
cdr3_aa: CASSLADLTYEQYF
cdr3_nt: TGTGCCAGCAGCTTAGCGGACCTAACCTACGAGCAGTACTTC

d_call: TRBD1
j_call: TRBJ1-4
clone_size: .
v_call: TRBV15
cdr3_aa: CATGDRGLATNEKLFF
cdr3_nt: TGTGCCACCGGGGACAGGGGGCTTGCAACTAATGAAAAACTGTTTTTT

d_call: .
j_call: TRBJ2-1
clone_size: .
v_call: TRBV9
cdr3_aa: CASSVGQYNEQFF
cdr3_nt: TGTGCCAGCAGCGTAGGACAGTACAATGAGCAGTTCTTC

d_call: .
j_call: TRBJ2-2
clone_size: large
v_call: TRBV11-1
cdr3_aa: CASSLDEDKNTGELFF
cdr3_nt: TGTGCCAGCAGCTTGGACGAAGACAAGAACACCGGGGAGCTGTTTTTT

d_call: TRBD1
j_call: TRBJ1-2
clone_size: .
v_call: TRBV9
cdr3_aa: CASSPIGRGTDGYTF
cdr3_nt: TGTGCCAGCAGCCCGATAGGCAGGGGGACGGATGGCTACACCTTC

d_call: TRBD2
j_call: TRBJ2-7
clone_size: medium-sized
v_call: TRBV4-1
cdr3_aa: CASSQDAGGYYEQYF
cdr3_nt: TGCGCCAGCAGCCAAGATGCGGGAGGGTATTACGAGCAGTACTTC

d_call: .
j_call: TRBJ2-7
clone_size: once
v_call: TRBV19
cdr3_aa: CASNSDSYEQYF
cdr3_nt: TGTGCCAGTAACAGCGACTCCTACGAGCAGTACTTC

d_call: .
j_call: TRBJ1-4
clone_size: .
v_call: TRBV19
cdr3_aa: CASSKERAATNEKLFF
cdr3_nt: TGTGCCAGTAGCAAGGAAAGGGCTGCAACTAATGAAAAACTGTTTTTT

d_call: .
j_call: TRBJ1-1
clone_size: .
v_call: TRBV6-5
cdr3_aa: CASRPAPGVTEAFF
cdr3_nt: TGTGCCAGCAGACCCGCCCCAGGGGTCACTGAAGCTTTCTTT

d_call: TRBD2
j_call: TRBJ2-5
clone_size: .
v_call: TRBV15
cdr3_aa: CATSRIPGLAGGEETQYF
cdr3_nt: TGTGCCACCAGCAGAATACCGGGACTAGCGGGGGGGGAAGAGACCCAGTACTTC

d_call: .
j_call: TRBJ1-2
clone_size: .
v_call: TRBV6-5
cdr3_aa: CASRVWTAGEGYTF
cdr3_nt: TGTGCCAGCAGGGTCTGGACCGCCGGCGAGGGCTACACCTTC

d_call: .
j_call: TRBJ2-3
clone_size: medium-sized
v_call: TRBV6-5
cdr3_aa: CASTLRTDLTDTQYF
cdr3_nt: TGTGCCAGCACCCTCAGGACAGATCTCACAGATACGCAGTATTTT

d_call: .
j_call: TRBJ2-1
clone_size: .
v_call: TRBV9
cdr3_aa: CASSVRNNEQFF
cdr3_nt: TGTGCCAGCAGCGTACGAAACAATGAGCAGTTCTTC

d_call: .
j_call: TRBJ2-7
clone_size: .
v_call: TRBV27
cdr3_aa: CASSPMPPDTNGGYF
cdr3_nt: TGTGCCAGCAGTCCAATGCCTCCAGATACCAACGGTGGATACTTC

d_call: TRBD1
j_call: TRBJ2-2
clone_size: .
v_call: TRBV4-1
cdr3_aa: CASSQVQGTGELFF
cdr3_nt: TGCGCCAGCAGCCAAGTACAGGGGACCGGGGAGCTGTTTTTT

d_call: .
j_call: TRBJ1-5
clone_size: .
v_call: TRBV19
cdr3_aa: CASSIQHSNQPQHF
cdr3_nt: TGTGCCAGTAGTATACAACATAGCAATCAGCCCCAGCATTTT

d_call: .
j_call: TRBJ2-3
clone_size: medium-sized
v_call: TRBV9
cdr3_aa: CASSSKQGSSTDTQYF
cdr3_nt: TGTGCCAGCAGCTCCAAACAGGGTAGTAGCACAGATACGCAGTATTTT

d_call: .
j_call: TRBJ2-2
clone_size: .
v_call: TRBV30
cdr3_aa: CAWSVQGTGELFF
cdr3_nt: TGTGCCTGGAGTGTACAAGGAACCGGGGAGCTGTTTTTT

d_call: .
j_call: TRBJ1-1
clone_size: few
v_call: TRBV11-1
cdr3_aa: CASSLTARRGAFF
cdr3_nt: TGTGCCAGCAGCTTAACCGCCAGGCGAGGGGCTTTCTTT